A single sample is the source of the 23 T cell receptor beta chains below, sequenced in a study of CD8+ T cells in alopecia areata (dated by TCRdb to the late 2010s). Library method: the immunoSEQ multiplex PCR assay. RNA was extracted from all samples and reverse transcribed into cDNA as template for TCR sequencing. In TCRdb, the immuneACCESS table is reduced to in-frame sequences with V and J assigned. These tables do not hold every clone; where another copy was compared, an unresolved V gene accounts for under half, and the others remain unexplained. Within this sample are around 86,000 clones, with just over 70% of them counted one time only. 17% of the sample is in the top ten clones. The sample's treatment or condition label, decoded: oral pan-JAK inhibitor, 5-10 mg twice daily. Sequenced here: CD8+ T cells sorted from blood, sampled at roughly week 45, from a patient treated with tofacitinib. All receptors come from a human donor with alopecia areata.

This chain links TRBV30 with TRBJ1-2; no firm D call. Trimming stripped 0 bases from V and 4 bases from J, with 9 bases between. Germline lookup yields CDR1 GTSNPN and CDR2 SVGIG (reference sequence). CDR3 length: 13 residues. CDR3 nucleotide sequence: TGTGCCTGGAGTGTCTCCGGGATCTATGGCTACACCTTC. This sequence encodes CAWSVSGIYGYTF.

The V gene is TRBV4-3, the J gene TRBJ2-1; D is uncertain. Deletions cut 0 bases from V and 0 bases from J, with 9 bases between. This CDR3 is 16 amino acids long. In germline, CDR1 is LGHNA, CDR2 YSLEER. The CDR3 bases are TGCGCCAGCAGCCAAGATAGGCGGAGCTCCTACAATGAGCAGTTCTTC. This gives the protein CASSQDRRSSYNEQFF.

The rearrangement links TRBV9 to TRBJ1-1; D gene unclear. This CDR3 has 13 residues. The germline V gene has CDR1 SGDLS and CDR2 YYNGEE. V was trimmed by 3 bases and J by 2 bases, leaving 8 bases between them. This CDR3 reads CASSAAGNTEAFF. The CDR3 region has the DNA TGTGCCAGCAGCGCCGCGGGTAACACTGAAGCTTTCTTT.

In regard to this clone: One junction end disagrees with the germline gene, perhaps due to a read error. The chain uses TRBV7-2 and TRBJ1-1, with unresolved D. The CDR3 is made up of 11 amino acids. Germline V gives CDR1 SGHTA, CDR2 FQGNSA. The CDR3 reads CASSLVVLVIF. The CDR3 DNA sequence: TGTGCCAGCAGCTTAGTGGTCTTGGTAATCTTT.

This clone was found once. This rearrangement joins TRBV7-9 to TRBJ1-1; D is uncertain. The germline CDR1 and CDR2 sequences are SEHNR and FQNEAQ (reference sequence). The CDR3 has 12 residues. Trimming removed 2 bases from V and 3 bases from J, with 4 bases in between. CDR3 bases: TGTGCCAGCAGCTTATCAGACACTGAAGCTTTCTTT. Translated, it gives CASSLSDTEAFF.

The CDR3 DNA reads as TGTGCCACCCGCACAGAGCTTGACTATGGCTACACCTTC. This encodes CATRTELDYGYTF. The J gene is TRBJ1-2, the V gene TRBV7-9; no clear D. The germline gives CDR1 SEHNR, CDR2 FQNEAQ (reference sequence). CDR3 length: 13 amino acids. With 10 bases removed from V and 3 bases from J, the gap between germline ends came to 15 bases.

V gene TRBV29-1 combines with J gene TRBJ1-1; D gene ambiguous. Looked up from germline, CDR1 is SQVTM and CDR2 is ANQGSEA. CDR3 length equals 12 residues. The ends were cut back, 7 bases at V and 0 bases at J, with 9 bases in the middle. CDR3 bases: TGCAGCGGTCAGAACATGAACACTGAAGCTTTCTTT. It encodes CSGQNMNTEAFF.

This chain links TRBV4-3 with TRBJ2-2, with a possible D match to TRBD1 (6 bases). Per germline, CDR1 LGHNA and CDR2 YSLEER. There are 15 residues in the CDR3. V lost 4 bases and J lost 4, with 13 bases in between. CDR3 protein: CASSRDRPGTGELFF. Written as DNA, the CDR3 is TGCGCCAGCAGCCGCGACAGGCCGGGCACCGGGGAGCTGTTTTTT.

The V call is TRBV2, the J call TRBJ1-2; D is unresolved. CDR1 and CDR2 (germline): SNHLY, FYNNEI. CDR3 size: 12 residues. Deletions cut 8 bases from V and 7 bases from J, with 14 bases between. The CDR3 DNA follows: TGTGCCAGCCACCTTACAGTCATTGGCTACACCTTC. As protein: CASHLTVIGYTF.

This clone was observed a handful of times. The chain has TRBV27 and TRBJ2-1, with TRBD2 as a possible D gene (7 bases). This CDR3 is built from 14 residues. V shed 5 bases and J shed 4 bases, with 12 bases lying between them. Germline V lookup: CDR1 MNHEY, CDR2 SMNVEV (reference sequence). For the CDR3, the DNA is TGTGCCAGCAGTCGAGGGGGGGGTTACAATGAGCAGTTCTTC. Translation: CASSRGGGYNEQFF.

This chain joins TRBV2 and TRBJ2-7; D tentatively reads TRBD1 or TRBD2 (6 bases each). Trimming took off 6 bases at V and 3 bases at J, with 9 bases between the two ends. The germline V gene has CDR1 SNHLY and CDR2 FYNNEI. The CDR3 covers 12 residues. The CDR3 protein is CASRRGVYEQYF. As DNA, the CDR3 is TGTGCCAGCAGGAGGGGGGTCTACGAGCAGTACTTC.

This clone has a handful of counts. The J gene is TRBJ1-5, the V gene TRBV12-5, with D hard to call. The CDR3 covers 11 residues. V was clipped by 5 bases and J by 5 bases, with 4 bases between them. Germline CDR1 reads LGHNT; CDR2 reads FRNRAP. CDR3 in DNA: TGTGCTAGTGGTCCAGATCAGCCCCAGCATTTT. It encodes CASGPDQPQHF.

This clone was observed a handful of times. The J gene is TRBJ1-1, the V gene TRBV14; D is ambiguous. From germline, CDR1 is SGHDN and CDR2 FVKESK. The CDR3 spans 14 residues. Trimming stripped 0 bases from V and 3 bases from J, with 8 bases between. CDR3 nucleotide sequence: TGTGCCAGCAGCCAAGAAGGGTTTGACACTGAAGCTTTCTTT. Translation gives CASSQEGFDTEAFF.

This clone was detected a few times. The chain couples TRBV29-1 to TRBJ1-2; no definite D call. Germline V gene sequence: CDR1 SQVTM, CDR2 ANQGSEA. Trimming cost V 2 bases and J 5 bases, with 15 bases left between them. CDR3 size: 14 residues. The DNA for the CDR3 is TGCAGCGTTGAATCGGCAGGCCTGGGGTATGGCTACACCTTC. Translating gives CSVESAGLGYGYTF.

The genes are TRBV5-6 and TRBJ2-2; D possibly uses TRBD1 or TRBD2 (6 bases each). This CDR3 has 16 amino acids. Germline CDR1 is SGHDT and CDR2 is YYEEEE. V lost 3 bases, J lost 0 bases, and 12 bases lay in between. The CDR3 sequence is CASSSGDLPNTGELFF. CDR3 DNA sequence: TGTGCCAGCAGCTCAGGGGACTTGCCGAACACCGGGGAGCTGTTTTTT. The whole variable domain, filled in from reference TRBV5-6 and TRBJ2-2, reads DAGVTQSPTHLIKTRGQQVTLRCSPKSGHDTVSWYQQALGQGPQFIFQYYEEEERQRGNFPDRFSGHQFPNYSSELNVNALLLGDSALYLCASSSGDLPNTGELFFGEGSRLTVL.

The chain links TRBV29-1 to TRBJ1-1, with D hard to call. Trimming took off 3 bases at V and 8 bases at J, with 16 bases between the two ends. CDR3 size: 13 residues. Germline V gives CDR1 SQVTM, CDR2 ANQGSEA. CDR3 in DNA: TGCAGCGTTGATGGCCTAACTCTGACCGAAGCTTTCTTT. Protein: CSVDGLTLTEAFF.

The chain uses TRBV25-1 and TRBJ1-1, with D uncertain. Looked up from germline, CDR1 is MGHDK and CDR2 is SYGVNS. Trimming removed 2 bases from V and 0 bases from J, with 10 bases in between. This CDR3 has 15 residues. CDR3: CASSEQAGMNTEAFF. The CDR3, as DNA: TGTGCCAGCAGTGAACAGGCAGGTATGAACACTGAAGCTTTCTTT.

The chain couples TRBV4-3 to TRBJ1-2, with D possibly matching TRBD1 (6 bases). The V and J ends lost 0 bases and 4 bases respectively, with 15 bases between them. In germline, CDR1 is LGHNA, CDR2 YSLEER. This CDR3 spans 16 amino acids. The CDR3 loop reads CASSQDSAGESYGYTF. Written as DNA, the CDR3 is TGCGCCAGCAGCCAAGATTCCGCAGGGGAGAGCTATGGCTACACCTTC.

CDR3 bases: TGTGCCAGCAGCTTGGTCCAGGGCCAAGAGACCCAGTACTTC. Encoded protein: CASSLVQGQETQYF. This chain links TRBV5-4 with TRBJ2-5; D perhaps matches TRBD1 (5 bases). This CDR3 has 14 residues. The V end was cut by 0 bases, the J end by 1 base, with 7 bases between. Germline V gene data show CDR1 as SGHNT and CDR2 as YYREEE (reference sequence).

This clone was counted a few times. The rearrangement joins TRBV4-3 to TRBJ1-5; D is unresolved. CDR3 length: 13 amino acids. The V end was cut by 0 bases, the J end by 6 bases, with 6 bases between. Germline V gene data show CDR1 as LGHNA and CDR2 as YSLEER. The CDR3 loop is CASSQEVGQPQHF. DNA for the CDR3: TGCGCCAGCAGCCAAGAAGTCGGTCAGCCCCAGCATTTT.

This clone has a handful of counts. The chain carries TRBV2 and TRBJ2-7; possible D gene TRBD1, 5 bases. Trimming left V 6 bases short and J 2 bases short, with 8 bases between. Looked up from germline, CDR1 is SNHLY and CDR2 is FYNNEI. This CDR3 comprises 12 residues. CDR3 loop: CASSLGAYEQYF. The CDR3 coding sequence is TGTGCCAGCAGCTTAGGGGCCTACGAGCAGTACTTC.

V and J are TRBV4-1 and TRBJ1-5; 7 nucleotides align to TRBD1. Germline trimming cut 4 bases from V and 1 base from J; bases unmatched to any gene: 7. Per the germline V gene, CDR1 is MGHRA and CDR2 is YSYEKL. This CDR3 has 16 amino acids. The DNA of the CDR3 is TGCGCCAGCAGCCCCCCGACAGGGACCAGCAATCAGCCCCAGCATTTT. This encodes CASSPPTGTSNQPQHF.

V is TRBV30 and J is TRBJ2-7; D gene ambiguous. Germline V gene sequence: CDR1 GTSNPN, CDR2 SVGIG (reference sequence). This CDR3 is built from 13 residues. The germline V and J ends were trimmed by 5 bases and 3 bases, with 14 bases remaining between them. The CDR3 bases are TGTGCCTGGGATGAGACTTCTAACTACGAGCAGTACTTC. Translating gives CAWDETSNYEQYF.